A single sample gave rise to the 28 T cell receptor beta chains below, sequenced in a study of T cells after yellow fever vaccination. TCRdb called the 5' RACE reads again in MiXCR, with one record for every CDR3 protein. The sample has approximately 250,000 distinct CDR3 sequences; about 5.2% are singletons. The sequenced sample was CD4+ T cells sorted from PBMCs, obtained on the day of the yellow fever booster vaccination. The receptors were gathered from a man between 18 and 29 years old who received the YFV17D yellow fever vaccine.

In this sample, this clonotype turned up many times. J is TRBJ2-5 and V is TRBV5-6, with D perhaps being TRBD1 or TRBD2 (5 bases each). CDR3 length: 14 amino acids. Per the germline V gene, CDR1 is SGHDT and CDR2 is YYEEEE. V lost 4 bases and J 4 bases, leaving 14 bases between the germline ends. CDR3 sequence (DNA): TGTGCCAGCAGCGGGGGTGGGAGTCGAGAGACCCAGTACTTC. This sequence encodes CASSGGGSRETQYF.

In its sample, this clonotype was seen a few times. The chain is built from TRBV5-6 and TRBJ1-2; no firm D call. The CDR3 contains 14 residues. Per germline, CDR1 SGHDT and CDR2 YYEEEE. Between the trimmed V and J ends, which lost 0 bases and 3 bases, there was a span of 9 bases. The CDR3 DNA reads TGTGCCAGCAGCTTGGGCGGCTCCTACTATGGCTACACCTTC. Encoded protein: CASSLGGSYYGYTF.

In its sample, this clonotype was seen a few times. Because the CDR3's place on the DNA is in doubt, the DNA is left out and the CDR3 is given as listed by TCRdb. The chain carries TRBV6-6 and TRBJ2-7; the DNA was not used to check the table's D call, TRBD1. The CDR3 totals 15 residues, both ends included. Germline V gene data show CDR1 as MNHNY and CDR2 as SVGAGI (reference sequence). Here the CDR3 reads CASSSSGDRSYEQYV.

Ten or more counts support this clonotype. CDR3 residues: CSVTPGQSNEKLFF. Here the CDR3 DNA reads TGCAGCGTGACACCGGGACAGAGTAATGAAAAACTGTTTTTT. This chain joins TRBV29-1 and TRBJ1-4; TRBD1 matches at 7 bases. The CDR3 contains 14 residues. The germline CDR1 and CDR2 sequences are SQVTM and ANQGSEA. V lost 6 bases to trimming and J lost 4 bases; unmatched junction nucleotides: 8. Based on the CDR3 plus reference TRBV29-1 and TRBJ1-4, the full variable domain is SAVISQKPSRDICQRGTSLTIQCQVDSQVTMMFWYRQQPGQSLTLIATANQGSEATYESGFVIDKFPISRPNLTFSTLTVSNMSPEDSSIYLCSVTPGQSNEKLFFGSGTQLSVL.

The V call is TRBV5-1, the J call TRBJ2-7; a possible D gene is TRBD1 (5 bases). This CDR3 spans 12 amino acids. V lost 4 bases, J lost 5 bases, and 10 bases lay in between. CDR1 is SGHRS, CDR2 YFSETQ, per germline. This CDR3 is CASSQGHDEQYF. CDR3 nucleotides: TGCGCCAGCAGCCAGGGCCACGACGAGCAGTACTTC.

The chain joins TRBV6-2 or TRBV6-3 to TRBJ1-1; perhaps TRBD1 as D (6 bases). Trimming removed 7 bases from V and 2 bases from J, with 17 bases in between. Germline assignment: CDR1 MNHEY and CDR2 SVGEGT. This CDR3 is built from 15 residues. This CDR3 is CASNPPHRANTEAFF. The CDR3 region has the DNA TGTGCCAGCAACCCCCCCCACAGGGCCAACACTGAAGCTTTCTTT.

This clonotype came up a few times. The V call is TRBV4-3, the J call TRBJ2-2; 8 positions agree with TRBD1. With 3 bases clipped from V and 5 bases from J, the junction kept 5 bases outside the gene matches. Germline V gene sequence: CDR1 LGHNA, CDR2 YSLEER. The length of the CDR3 is 15 residues. DNA for the CDR3: TGCGCCAGCAGCCATGCAGGGGGCCCGACCGGGGAGCTGTTTTTT. Amino acid sequence: CASSHAGGPTGELFF.

This clonotype was recorded many times. V and J are TRBV6-2 or TRBV6-3 and TRBJ2-3; possibly TRBD1 for D (6 bases). Trimming pared 2 bases from V and 3 bases from J, leaving 18 bases between. The CDR3 spans 17 residues. The germline V gene has CDR1 MNHEY and CDR2 SVGEGT. The CDR3: CASSYTLGQIGTDTQYF. The CDR3 bases are TGTGCCAGCAGTTACACCCTAGGACAGATTGGAACAGATACGCAGTATTTT.

The table lists this clonotype with many counts. V gene TRBV29-1 combines with J gene TRBJ2-7; 8 bases are shared with TRBD1. This CDR3 spans 12 amino acids. With V trimmed by 4 bases and J by 5 bases, 4 bases remained unmatched. The germline V gene encodes CDR1 SQVTM and CDR2 ANQGSEA. The CDR3: CSVGTGTDEQYF. CDR3 bases: TGCAGCGTTGGGACAGGGACGGACGAGCAGTACTTC.

The chain joins TRBV20-1 to TRBJ2-7; 7 bases align to TRBD1. Germline V CDR1 and CDR2: DFQATT, SNEGSKA (reference sequence). The ends lost 2 bases at V and 5 bases at J; junction bases unmatched: 3. This CDR3 has 12 amino acids. The CDR3 nucleotides are TGCAGTGCTAGATCCGACAGGGACGAGCAGTACGTC. Amino acid sequence: CSARSDRDEQYV.

Only a few counts were recorded for this clonotype. This chain joins TRBV9 and TRBJ2-3; D call uncertain. Germline values: CDR1 SGDLS, CDR2 YYNGEE. The V end lost 0 bases, the J end lost 5 bases, and 7 bases lay between the germline ends. The CDR3 has 13 amino acids. CDR3 sequence: CASSVVPRDTQYF. The CDR3 DNA follows: TGTGCCAGCAGCGTAGTTCCGAGAGATACGCAGTATTTT. The whole variable domain, filled in from reference TRBV9 and TRBJ2-3, reads DSGVTQTPKHLITATGQRVTLRCSPRSGDLSVYWYQQSLDQGLQFLIQYYNGEERAKGNILERFSAQQFPDLHSELNLSSLELGDSALYFCASSVVPRDTQYFGPGTRLTVL.

The sample holds a few counts of this clonotype. V usage is TRBV14 and J usage is TRBJ1-1; D is possibly TRBD1 (5 bases). Looked up from germline, CDR1 is SGHDN and CDR2 is FVKESK. This CDR3 comprises 14 residues. Between the trimmed V and J ends, which lost 4 bases and 2 bases, there was a span of 11 bases. CDR3 sequence (DNA): TGTGCCAGCAGCCCCCAGACAGTTAACACTGAAGCTTTCTTT. It codes for CASSPQTVNTEAFF.

The chain employs TRBV5-1 and TRBJ1-2, with a tentative D call TRBD1 (5 bases). The CDR3 is 15 residues long. Germline-derived CDR1 and CDR2 are SGHRS and YFSETQ. Trimming took off 4 bases at V and 3 bases at J, with 16 bases between the two ends. Here the CDR3 DNA reads TGCGCCAGCAGCCCCACCGGCGGGGGAGACTATGGCTACACCTTC. It yields the protein CASSPTGGGDYGYTF.

This clonotype was observed a few times. This sequence joins TRBV6-5 and TRBJ2-6, with D uncertain. Germline V gives CDR1 MNHEY, CDR2 SVGAGI. Trimming took off 7 bases at V and 0 bases at J, with 13 bases between the two ends. The CDR3 runs 16 residues. The CDR3 nucleotides read TGTGCCAGCACCCCCGTGGGCCCCTCTGGGGCCAACGTCCTGACTTTC. Its protein is CASTPVGPSGANVLTF.

The chain recombines TRBV4-1 with TRBJ1-2; no firm D call. The CDR3 is 14 residues long. The germline V gene has CDR1 MGHRA and CDR2 YSYEKL. V dropped 0 bases and J dropped 7 bases, with 12 bases sitting between them. CDR3 sequence reads: CASSQDRRMGGYTF. The CDR3 DNA follows: TGCGCCAGCAGCCAAGATCGACGAATGGGTGGCTACACCTTC.

The sample holds a few counts of this clonotype. V gene TRBV6-4 combines with J gene TRBJ2-5, with 9 bases matching TRBD1. Germline V gene data show CDR1 as MRHNA and CDR2 as SNTAGT. The V segment lost 3 bases and the J segment 4 bases; nucleotides outside the gene matches: 9. The CDR3 runs 16 residues. In DNA, the CDR3 is TGTGCCAGCAGTGAGAAGGACAGGGGATGGCGAGAGACCCAGTACTTC. Translation: CASSEKDRGWRETQYF.

This clonotype was observed at least ten times. This rearrangement joins TRBV11-2 to TRBJ1-6, with 8 bases fitting TRBD1. V gave up 5 bases and J gave up 7 bases; unmatched junction bases: 1. This CDR3 contains 13 residues. The germline gives CDR1 SGHAT, CDR2 FQNNGV. In nucleotides, the CDR3 is TGTGCCAGCAGCGACAGGGGAAATTCACCCCTCCACTTT. This sequence encodes CASSDRGNSPLHF.

The chain has TRBV4-1 and TRBJ2-7; TRBD2 matches 10 bases. Germline loops: CDR1 MGHRA, CDR2 YSYEKL. Unmatched junction bases numbered 8, after V lost 1 base and J lost 2 bases. The CDR3 totals 17 residues. The CDR3 DNA reads as TGCGCCAGCAGCCAAGGGGTTGGTAGCGGGGGGACCTACGAGCAGTACTTC. It translates to CASSQGVGSGGTYEQYF.

The chain has TRBV3-1 and TRBJ2-5; the D is unclear. In germline, CDR1 is LGHDT, CDR2 YNNKEL (reference sequence). This CDR3 comprises 15 residues. V was pared by 0 bases and J by 2 bases, with 10 bases between. The CDR3 region is CASSQEDGLQETQYF. CDR3 nucleotide sequence: TGTGCCAGCAGCCAAGAAGACGGCTTACAAGAGACCCAGTACTTC.

The chain recombines TRBV10-3 with TRBJ2-7, with D unclear. The CDR3 consists of 16 residues. The germline V and J ends were trimmed by 0 bases and 0 bases, with 12 bases remaining between them. In germline, CDR1 is ENHRY, CDR2 SYGVKD. In DNA form, the CDR3 reads TGTGCCATCAGTGAGTCCTGGACCATTAGCTCCTACGAGCAGTACTTC. Its protein is CAISESWTISSYEQYF.

This clonotype showed up many times. CDR3 nucleotides: TGCAGTGCTCCCGCCCCCGGTTCACCCCTCCACTTT. This translates into CSAPAPGSPLHF. The chain combines TRBV20-1 with TRBJ1-6, with D uncertain. Trimming stripped 5 bases from V and 9 bases from J, with 11 bases between. CDR1 is DFQATT, CDR2 SNEGSKA, per germline (reference sequence). CDR3 length: 12 residues.

This clonotype has just a few counts. This rearrangement joins TRBV18 to TRBJ2-3; TRBD1 matches at 7 bases. Germline V gene lookup returns CDR1 KGHSH and CDR2 LQKENI. The CDR3 runs 16 residues. Trimming took 0 bases from V and 2 from J; bases not matched to a gene: 5. The chain's CDR3 is CASSPPGGFSTDTQYF. The CDR3 region has the DNA TGTGCCAGCTCACCACCAGGGGGCTTCTCCACAGATACGCAGTATTTT.

The chain couples TRBV5-1 to TRBJ2-7, with D possibly TRBD1 on 6 matching bases. V was clipped by 4 bases and J by 2 bases, with 16 bases between them. The CDR3 runs to 15 residues. Germline V gene sequence: CDR1 SGHRS, CDR2 YFSETQ. CDR3 loop: CASSIQGGSTYEQYV. CDR3 in DNA: TGCGCCAGCAGCATACAGGGTGGAAGCACCTACGAGCAGTACGTC.

This clonotype was picked up a small number of times. The genes are TRBV9 and TRBJ2-5; D unresolved. V shed 3 bases and J shed 7 bases, with 13 bases lying between them. The CDR3 consists of 13 residues. Germline V lookup: CDR1 SGDLS, CDR2 YYNGEE. CDR3 protein: CASSAGPVGTQYF. CDR3 in DNA: TGTGCCAGCAGCGCCGGGCCTGTGGGGACCCAGTACTTC.

This clonotype showed up many times. Here the CDR3 DNA reads TGTGCCAGCAGTTACGTACTTGGCCTGCGCAAAGCTTTCTTT. Translation gives CASSYVLGLRKAFF. The chain recombines TRBV6-5 with TRBJ1-1; no definite D call. CDR3 length equals 14 residues. Trimming pared 2 bases from V and 9 bases from J, leaving 16 bases between. CDR1 and CDR2 (germline): MNHEY, SVGAGI.

Only a few counts were recorded for this clonotype. This chain joins TRBV29-1 and TRBJ2-3, with TRBD1 matching over 7 bases. V was pared by 6 bases and J by 2 bases, with 2 bases of the junction left unmatched. Germline CDR1 and CDR2: SQVTM and ANQGSEA. The CDR3 covers 12 residues. CDR3 DNA sequence: TGCAGCGTCAGGGGGTCCACAGATACGCAGTATTTT. Protein: CSVRGSTDTQYF.

This clonotype appeared a few times. CDR3 nucleotides: TGCAGCGCGGGACCCGGGGATACGCAGTATTTT. Translation: CSAGPGDTQYF. The J gene is TRBJ2-3, the V gene TRBV29-1; possibly TRBD1 or TRBD2 for D (5 bases each). The CDR3 is made up of 11 amino acids. V was shortened by 7 bases and J by 6 bases, with 11 bases between the two germline ends. The germline CDR1 and CDR2 sequences are SQVTM and ANQGSEA.

At least ten counts were recorded for this clonotype. The rearrangement uses TRBV7-2 and TRBJ2-1, with D tentatively TRBD2 (5 bases). The CDR3 covers 15 residues. Per the germline V gene, CDR1 is SGHTA and CDR2 is FQGNSA. Trimming removed 4 bases from V and 0 bases from J, with 10 bases in between. The CDR3 region is CASSSPRGSYNEQFF. CDR3 nucleotide sequence: TGTGCCAGCAGCTCTCCCCGGGGCTCCTACAATGAGCAGTTCTTC.